What follows describes a single T cell receptor (beta chain). Antigen: not known. These data are taken from a study of cytotoxic CD8 clonotypes in ibrutinib-treated CLL. On the study more broadly: Sequenced samples delivered averages of around 260,000 productive templates and around 90,000 productive rearrangements.

Here immunoSEQ multiplex PCR was the method, and the copy in TCRdb shows in-frame clones only, minus some. Of about 310,000 clones listed, approximately 80% were seen once; the top ten hold 5% to 7%. Study-level results: Clonality went up at ibrutinib response and then declined back toward baseline at progression.

The ends were cut back, 4 bases at V and 0 bases at J, with 9 bases in the middle. CDR1 is MDHEN and CDR2 is SYDVKM in the germline V gene. This CDR3 has 14 amino acids. The receptor was derived from a human donor with chronic lymphocytic leukemia. The chain links TRBV28 to TRBJ1-1; tentative D call: TRBD1 (6 bases). Sequences were derived from PBMCs, sampled before ibrutinib treatment. This CDR3 reads CASSSGQLNTEAFF. Here the CDR3 DNA reads TGTGCCAGCAGTTCGGGACAATTGAACACTGAAGCTTTCTTT.